This T cell receptor (beta chain) comes out of a study of response to subunit inactivated influenza vaccine. General observations from the study: Researchers suggested that each seasonal influenza vaccination recruits few new T cells.

The ends lost 6 bases at V and 2 bases at J; junction bases unmatched: 11. The germline V gene has CDR1 SGHRS and CDR2 YFSETQ. The CDR3 has 17 amino acids. From the RT-PCR reads, TCRdb called clonotypes with MiXCR, one entry per CDR3 protein. The sample includes almost 250,000 distinct CDR3 sequences, 9% to 15% seen only once; the top ten take about 7.8%. A few counts support this clonotype. Its antigen is unidentified. The specimen comprised non-naive T cells sorted from PBMCs, sampled about 14 days before vaccination. The chain uses TRBV5-1 and TRBJ2-4; 10 bases align to TRBD2. The sequence derives from a man in his fifties who received an inactivated influenza vaccine. The CDR3 DNA is TGCGCCAGCACCGGGGGAGCTAGCGGGAGTTCCAAAAACATTCAGTACTTC. Translated, it gives CASTGGASGSSKNIQYF.